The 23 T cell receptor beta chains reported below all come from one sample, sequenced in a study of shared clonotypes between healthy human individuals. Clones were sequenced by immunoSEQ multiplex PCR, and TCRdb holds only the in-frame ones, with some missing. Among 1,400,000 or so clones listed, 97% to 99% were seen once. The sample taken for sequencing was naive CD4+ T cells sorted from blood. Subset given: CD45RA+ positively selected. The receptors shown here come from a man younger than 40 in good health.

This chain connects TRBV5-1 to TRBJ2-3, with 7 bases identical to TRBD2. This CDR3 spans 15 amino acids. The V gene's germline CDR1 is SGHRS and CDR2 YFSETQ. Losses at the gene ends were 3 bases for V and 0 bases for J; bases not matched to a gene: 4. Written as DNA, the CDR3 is TGCGCCAGCAGCTGGAATAGCGGGAGCACAGATACGCAGTATTTT. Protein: CASSWNSGSTDTQYF. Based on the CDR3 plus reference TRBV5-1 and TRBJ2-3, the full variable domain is KAGVTQTPRYLIKTRGQQVTLSCSPISGHRSVSWYQQTPGQGLQFLFEYFSETQRNKGNFPGRFSGRQFSNSRSEMNVSTLELGDSALYLCASSWNSGSTDTQYFGPGTRLTVL.

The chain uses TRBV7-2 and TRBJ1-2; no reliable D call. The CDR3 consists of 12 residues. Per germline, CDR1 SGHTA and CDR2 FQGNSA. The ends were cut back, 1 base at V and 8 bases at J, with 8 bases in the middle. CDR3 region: CASSLGEGGYTF. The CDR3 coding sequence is TGTGCCAGCAGCTTAGGGGAGGGCGGCTACACCTTC.

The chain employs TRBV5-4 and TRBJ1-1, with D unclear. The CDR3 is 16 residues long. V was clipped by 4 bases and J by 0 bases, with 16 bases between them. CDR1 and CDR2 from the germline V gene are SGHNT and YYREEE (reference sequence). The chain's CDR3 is CASSRVGGILNTEAFF. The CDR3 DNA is TGTGCCAGCAGCCGAGTAGGAGGGATTTTGAACACTGAAGCTTTCTTT.

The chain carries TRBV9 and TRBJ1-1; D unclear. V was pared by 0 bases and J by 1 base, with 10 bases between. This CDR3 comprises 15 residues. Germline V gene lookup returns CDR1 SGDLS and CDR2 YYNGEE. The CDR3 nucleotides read TGTGCCAGCAGCGTAGGGGCGTTCGCGAACACTGAAGCTTTCTTT. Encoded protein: CASSVGAFANTEAFF.

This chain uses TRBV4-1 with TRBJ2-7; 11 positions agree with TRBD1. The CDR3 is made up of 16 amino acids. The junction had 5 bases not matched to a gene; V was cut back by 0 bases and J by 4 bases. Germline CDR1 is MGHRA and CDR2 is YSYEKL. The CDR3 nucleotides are TGCGCCAGCAGCCAAGAAACCGGGACAGGGGGTTACGAGCAGTACTTC. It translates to CASSQETGTGGYEQYF.

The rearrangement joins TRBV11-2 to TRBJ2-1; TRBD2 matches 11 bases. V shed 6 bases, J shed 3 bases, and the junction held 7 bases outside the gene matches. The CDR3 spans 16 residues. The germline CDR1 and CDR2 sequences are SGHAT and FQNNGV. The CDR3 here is CASRQIAGGYYNEQFF. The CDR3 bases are TGTGCCAGCAGACAAATAGCGGGAGGGTACTACAATGAGCAGTTCTTC.

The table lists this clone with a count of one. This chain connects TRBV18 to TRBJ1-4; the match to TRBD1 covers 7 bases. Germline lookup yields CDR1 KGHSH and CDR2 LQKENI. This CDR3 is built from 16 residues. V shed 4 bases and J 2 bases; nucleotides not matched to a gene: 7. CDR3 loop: CASSQTPDRTNEKLFF. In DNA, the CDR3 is TGTGCCAGCTCACAAACGCCGGACAGGACTAATGAAAAACTGTTTTTT.

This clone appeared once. The CDR3 loop is CASSQAQQPKDTQYF. In nucleotides, the CDR3 is TGCGCCAGCAGCCAAGCACAGCAGCCGAAAGATACGCAGTATTTT. This rearrangement joins TRBV4-3 to TRBJ2-3, with D unresolved. Germline CDR1 and CDR2: LGHNA and YSLEER. CDR3 length: 15 residues. The V end was cut by 1 base, the J end by 5 bases, with 13 bases between.

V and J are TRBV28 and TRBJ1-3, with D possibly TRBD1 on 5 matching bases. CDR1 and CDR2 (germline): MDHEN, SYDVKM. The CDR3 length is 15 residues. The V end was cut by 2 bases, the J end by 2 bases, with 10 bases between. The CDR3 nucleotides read TGTGCCAGCAGTTTAAGGCCAGGGACTGGAAACACCATATATTTT. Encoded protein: CASSLRPGTGNTIYF.

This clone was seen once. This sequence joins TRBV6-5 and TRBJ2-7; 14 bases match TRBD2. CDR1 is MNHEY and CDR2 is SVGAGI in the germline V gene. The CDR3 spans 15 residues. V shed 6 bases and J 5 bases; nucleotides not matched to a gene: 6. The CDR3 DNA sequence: TGTGCCAGCAGCGGGACTAGCGGGAGAGTCCACGAGCAGTACTTC. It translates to CASSGTSGRVHEQYF.

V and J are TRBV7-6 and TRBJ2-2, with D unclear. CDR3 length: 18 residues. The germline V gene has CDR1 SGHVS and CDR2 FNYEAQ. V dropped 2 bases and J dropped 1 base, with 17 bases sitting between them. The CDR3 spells CASSLIFEARLNTGELFF. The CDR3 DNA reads TGTGCCAGCAGCTTAATTTTTGAGGCTAGACTGAACACCGGGGAGCTGTTTTTT.

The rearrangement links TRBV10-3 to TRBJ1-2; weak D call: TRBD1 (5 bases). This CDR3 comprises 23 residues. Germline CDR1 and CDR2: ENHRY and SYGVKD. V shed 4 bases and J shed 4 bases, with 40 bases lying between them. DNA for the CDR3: TGTGCCATCAGTGGGTCAGTGATGCAAACCCCCCCCCAAGAGGGACCCTGGCGCTATGGCTACACCTTC. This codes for CAISGSVMQTPPQEGPWRYGYTF.

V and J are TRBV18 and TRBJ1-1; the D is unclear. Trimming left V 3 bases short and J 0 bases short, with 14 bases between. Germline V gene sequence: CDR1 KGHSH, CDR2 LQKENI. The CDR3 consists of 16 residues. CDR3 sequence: CASSPLEAPMNTEAFF. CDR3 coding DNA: TGTGCCAGCTCACCGCTCGAGGCGCCGATGAACACTGAAGCTTTCTTT.

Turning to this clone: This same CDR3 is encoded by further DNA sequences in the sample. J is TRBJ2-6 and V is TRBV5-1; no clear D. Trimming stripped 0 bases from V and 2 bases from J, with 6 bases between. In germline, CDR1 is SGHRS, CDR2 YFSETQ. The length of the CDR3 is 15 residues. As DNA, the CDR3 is TGCGCCAGCAGCTTGGATCGGGCTGGGGCCAACGTCCTGACTTTC. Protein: CASSLDRAGANVLTF.

The CDR3: CASSEYSGLAGLGDTQYF. The CDR3 nucleotides read TGTGCCAGCAGTGAATATTCGGGGCTAGCGGGACTTGGAGATACGCAGTATTTT. This chain uses TRBV25-1 with TRBJ2-3; the match to TRBD2 covers 9 bases. Looked up from germline, CDR1 is MGHDK and CDR2 is SYGVNS. J was trimmed by 5 bases and V by 0 bases; bases with no gene match: 12. The CDR3 totals 18 residues.

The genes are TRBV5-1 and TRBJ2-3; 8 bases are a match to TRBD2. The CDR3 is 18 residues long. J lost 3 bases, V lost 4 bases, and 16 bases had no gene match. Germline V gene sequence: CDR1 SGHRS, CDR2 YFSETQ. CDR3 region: CASSPEGLAGGWTDTQYF. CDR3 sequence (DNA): TGCGCCAGCAGCCCTGAGGGGCTGGCGGGAGGATGGACAGATACGCAGTATTTT.

DNA for the CDR3: TGTGCCAGCACCCCAGGGGTGCCCTACGAGCAGTACTTC. Its protein product is CASTPGVPYEQYF. This sequence joins TRBV6-5 and TRBJ2-7, with D tentatively TRBD1 (6 bases). The CDR3 sequence is 13 residues long. Germline V gives CDR1 MNHEY, CDR2 SVGAGI. V lost 7 bases and J lost 2, with 12 bases in between.

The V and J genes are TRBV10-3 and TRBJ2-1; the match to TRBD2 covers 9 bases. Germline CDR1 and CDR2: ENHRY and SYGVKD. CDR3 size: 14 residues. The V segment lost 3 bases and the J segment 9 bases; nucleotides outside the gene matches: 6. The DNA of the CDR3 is TGTGCCATCAGTGAAGTAGCGGGAGTCGGTGAGCAGTTCTTC. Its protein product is CAISEVAGVGEQFF.

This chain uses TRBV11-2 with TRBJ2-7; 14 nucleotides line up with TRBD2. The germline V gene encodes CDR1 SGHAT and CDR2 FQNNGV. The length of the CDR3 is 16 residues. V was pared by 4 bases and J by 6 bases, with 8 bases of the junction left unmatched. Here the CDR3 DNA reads TGTGCCAGCAGCTCGGGGACTAGCGGGAGTTTTGGCGAGCAGTACTTC. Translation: CASSSGTSGSFGEQYF.

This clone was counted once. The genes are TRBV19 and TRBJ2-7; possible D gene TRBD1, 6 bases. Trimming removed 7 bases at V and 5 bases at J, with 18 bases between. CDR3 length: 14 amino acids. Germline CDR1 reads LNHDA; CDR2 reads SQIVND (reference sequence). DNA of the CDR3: TGTGCCAGTATGAGGGGGACAACGGCCGACGAGCAGTACTTC. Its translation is CASMRGTTADEQYF.

This CDR3 is CASSLGERDSTDTQYF. Written as DNA, the CDR3 is TGTGCCAGCAGCTTAGGGGAGCGGGATTCCACAGATACGCAGTATTTT. J is TRBJ2-3 and V is TRBV7-9; 7 bases map to TRBD2. J gave up 2 bases and V 1 base, and 6 bases lay outside the gene matches. This CDR3 contains 16 residues. Germline-derived CDR1 and CDR2 are SEHNR and FQNEAQ (reference sequence).

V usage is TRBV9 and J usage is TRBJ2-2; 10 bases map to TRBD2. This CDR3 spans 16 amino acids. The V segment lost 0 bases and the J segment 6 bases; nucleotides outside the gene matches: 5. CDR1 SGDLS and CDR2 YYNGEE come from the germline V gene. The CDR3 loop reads CASSVATSGRAGELFF. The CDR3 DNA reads TGTGCCAGCAGCGTAGCTACGAGCGGGAGGGCCGGGGAGCTGTTTTTT.

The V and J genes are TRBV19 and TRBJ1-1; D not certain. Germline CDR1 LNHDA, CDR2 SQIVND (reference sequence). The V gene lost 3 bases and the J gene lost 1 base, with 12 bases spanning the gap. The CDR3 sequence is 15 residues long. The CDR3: CASSMSRAGNTEAFF. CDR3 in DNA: TGTGCCAGTAGTATGTCGAGGGCTGGGAACACTGAAGCTTTCTTT.